This entry concerns a single TCR beta chain. Its specificity is unknown. This entry comes from a study of cytomegalovirus exposure and HLA in healthy donors. As for the study in general: Earlier work reported 90 million to 120 million unique TCR beta sequences from about 170 million T cells. Most donors, roughly 84% of a few hundred genotyped, fell in the Caucasian-associated ancestry cluster.

Findings of the study overall: Accurate prediction of HLA-A and HLA-B alleles (for most subjects) was reportedly achieved from TCR beta sequences.

Germline V gene sequence: CDR1 SNHLY, CDR2 FYNNEI. The V and J ends lost 8 bases and 4 bases respectively, with 18 bases between them. This CDR3 spans 15 amino acids. The PCR used 60 Vbeta and 13 Jbeta primers. Using immunoSEQ multiplex PCR, the repertoire was profiled, and TCRdb retains in-frame clones only, with some absent. This table has 150,000 to 200,000 clones, 60% to 85% appearing once. The clonotype comes from a young woman in good health and CMV-seronegative. This chain links TRBV2 with TRBJ1-5, with D possibly TRBD1 on 6 matching bases. The specimen was PBMCs. CDR3 in amino acids: CASRIYRDINQPQHF. The CDR3 region has the DNA TGTGCCAGCCGGATCTACCGGGACATAAATCAGCCCCAGCATTTT.